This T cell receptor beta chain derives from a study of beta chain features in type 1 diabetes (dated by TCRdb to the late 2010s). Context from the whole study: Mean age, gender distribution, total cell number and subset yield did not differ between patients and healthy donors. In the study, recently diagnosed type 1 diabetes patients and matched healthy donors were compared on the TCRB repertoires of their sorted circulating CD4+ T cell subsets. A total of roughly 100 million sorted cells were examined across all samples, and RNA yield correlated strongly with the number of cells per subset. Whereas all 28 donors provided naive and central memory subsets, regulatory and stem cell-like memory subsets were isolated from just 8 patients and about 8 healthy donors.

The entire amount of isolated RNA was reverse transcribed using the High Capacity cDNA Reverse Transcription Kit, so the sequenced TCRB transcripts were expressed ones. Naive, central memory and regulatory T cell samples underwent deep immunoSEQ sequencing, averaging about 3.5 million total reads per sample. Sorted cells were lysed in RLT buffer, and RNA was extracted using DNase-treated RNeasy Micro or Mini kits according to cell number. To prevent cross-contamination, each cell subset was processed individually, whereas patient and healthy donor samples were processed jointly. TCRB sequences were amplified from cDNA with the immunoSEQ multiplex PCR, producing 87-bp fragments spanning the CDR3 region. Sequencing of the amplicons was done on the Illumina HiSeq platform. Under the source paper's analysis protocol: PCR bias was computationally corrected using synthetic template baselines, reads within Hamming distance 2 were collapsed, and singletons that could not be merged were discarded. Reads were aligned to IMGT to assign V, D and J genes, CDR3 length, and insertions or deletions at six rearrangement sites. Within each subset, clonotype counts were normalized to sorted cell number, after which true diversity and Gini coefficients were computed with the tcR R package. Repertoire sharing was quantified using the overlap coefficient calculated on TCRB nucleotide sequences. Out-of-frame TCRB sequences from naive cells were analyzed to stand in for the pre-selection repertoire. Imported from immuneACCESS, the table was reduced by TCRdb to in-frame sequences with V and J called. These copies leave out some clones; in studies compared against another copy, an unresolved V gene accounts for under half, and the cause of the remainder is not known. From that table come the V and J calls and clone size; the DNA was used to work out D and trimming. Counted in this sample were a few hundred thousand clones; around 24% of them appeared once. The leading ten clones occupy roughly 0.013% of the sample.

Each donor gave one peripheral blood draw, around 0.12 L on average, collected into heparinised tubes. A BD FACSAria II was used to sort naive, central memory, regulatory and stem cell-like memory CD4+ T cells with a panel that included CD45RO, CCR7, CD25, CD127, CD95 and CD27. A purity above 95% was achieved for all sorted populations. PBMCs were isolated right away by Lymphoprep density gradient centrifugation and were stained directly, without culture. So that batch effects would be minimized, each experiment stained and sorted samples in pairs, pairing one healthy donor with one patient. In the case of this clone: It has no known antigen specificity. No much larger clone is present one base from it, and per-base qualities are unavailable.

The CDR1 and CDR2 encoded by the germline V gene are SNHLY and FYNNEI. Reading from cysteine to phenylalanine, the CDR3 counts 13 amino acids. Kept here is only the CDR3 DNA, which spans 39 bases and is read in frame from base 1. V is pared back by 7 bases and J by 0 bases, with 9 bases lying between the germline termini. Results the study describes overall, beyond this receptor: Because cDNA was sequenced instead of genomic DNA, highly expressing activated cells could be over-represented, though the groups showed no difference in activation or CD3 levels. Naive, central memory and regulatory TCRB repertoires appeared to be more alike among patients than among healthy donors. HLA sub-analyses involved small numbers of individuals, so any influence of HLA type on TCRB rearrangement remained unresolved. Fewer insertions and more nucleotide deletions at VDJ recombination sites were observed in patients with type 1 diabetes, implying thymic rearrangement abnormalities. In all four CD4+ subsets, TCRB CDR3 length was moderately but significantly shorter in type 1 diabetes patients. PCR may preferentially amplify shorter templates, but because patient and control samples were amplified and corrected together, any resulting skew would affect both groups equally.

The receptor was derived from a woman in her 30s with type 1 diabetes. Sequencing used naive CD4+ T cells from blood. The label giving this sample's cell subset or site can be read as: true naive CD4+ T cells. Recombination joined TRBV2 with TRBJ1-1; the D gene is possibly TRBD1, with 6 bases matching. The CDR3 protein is CASIGGVNTEAFF. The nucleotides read TGTGCCAGCATTGGGGGCGTGAACACTGAAGCTTTCTTT.